This TCR beta chain was sequenced in a study of early T cells in non-severe SARS-CoV-2 infection. In the study overall: RNA in bulk from unsorted whole blood was sequenced, and chains were unpaired. Notes on the study in general: VDJdb matching favored anti-spike CD8 responses, missing private and CD4 specificities.

With 0 bases clipped from V and 4 bases from J, the junction kept 3 bases outside the gene matches. CDR1 is MNHEY, CDR2 SVGEGT, per germline. This CDR3 spans 16 amino acids. cDNA molecules, individually, were tagged with unique molecular identifiers. A single record per CDR3 protein comes from TCRdb applying MiXCR to the 5' RACE reads. The repertoire holds about 29,000 distinct CDR3 sequences, with around 4.5% as singletons. To note about this clonotype: Its antigen is not known.

The sequence derives from an adult who was a healthcare worker with PCR-confirmed SARS-CoV-2 infection or an uninfected control (not recorded which). The sample consisted of whole blood. The rearrangement joins TRBV6-2 or TRBV6-3 to TRBJ2-7, with TRBD2 matching over 13 bases. The CDR3 region is CASSYSRTSGSYEQYF. CDR3 nucleotide sequence: TGTGCCAGCAGTTACTCGAGGACTAGCGGGAGTTACGAGCAGTACTTC.